This record covers a single T cell receptor beta chain. This entry comes from a study of cytomegalovirus exposure and HLA in healthy donors. Researchers ran the PCR with 60 Vbeta and 13 Jbeta primers. The method was immunoSEQ multiplex PCR; TCRdb's version includes in-frame clones alone and lacks a portion of them. The data contain around 150,000 clones, 80% to 90% of them singletons. The J segment lost 4 bases and the V segment lost 2 bases, leaving 4 bases of the junction unmatched. The V gene's germline CDR1 is WNHNN and CDR2 SYGVQD (reference sequence). The length of the CDR3 is 16 residues. The gene calls are TRBV10-1 and TRBJ2-1; 11 nucleotides line up with TRBD2. Sequenced: PBMCs. The clonotype comes from a woman between 18 and 29 years old in good health and CMV-seronegative. The CDR3 DNA reads as TGCGCCAGCAGTGAGAGGGGACTAGCGGAGTACAATGAGCAGTTCTTC. Translation gives CASSERGLAEYNEQFF.